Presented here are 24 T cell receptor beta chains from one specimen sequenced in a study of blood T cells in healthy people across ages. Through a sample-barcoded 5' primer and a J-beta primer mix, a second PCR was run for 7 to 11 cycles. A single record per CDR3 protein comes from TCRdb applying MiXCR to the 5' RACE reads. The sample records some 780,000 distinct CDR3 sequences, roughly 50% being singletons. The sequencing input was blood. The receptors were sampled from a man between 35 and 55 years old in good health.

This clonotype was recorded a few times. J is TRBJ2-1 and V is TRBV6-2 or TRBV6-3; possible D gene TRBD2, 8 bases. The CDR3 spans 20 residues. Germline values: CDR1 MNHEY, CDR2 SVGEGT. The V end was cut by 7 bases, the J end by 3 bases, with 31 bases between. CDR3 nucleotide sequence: TGTGCCAGCACCTACGATAGGGGGCTAGCGGGCCGTTCGGTCTACAATGAGCAGTTCTTC. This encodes CASTYDRGLAGRSVYNEQFF.

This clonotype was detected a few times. The CDR3 sequence is CASSPGRDNEQFF. The CDR3, as DNA: TGTGCCAGCAGCCCCGGACGAGACAATGAGCAGTTCTTC. The rearrangement joins TRBV7-3 to TRBJ2-1; D gene unclear. Germline loops: CDR1 SGHTA, CDR2 FQGTGA. The CDR3 extends over 13 amino acids. V was cut by 5 bases and J by 5 bases, with 10 bases left in between.

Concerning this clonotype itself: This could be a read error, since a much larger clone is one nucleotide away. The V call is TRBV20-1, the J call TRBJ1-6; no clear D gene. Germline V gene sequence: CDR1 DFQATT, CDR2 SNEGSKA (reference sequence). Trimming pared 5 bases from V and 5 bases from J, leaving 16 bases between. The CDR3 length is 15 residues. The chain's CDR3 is CSASNRGMNNSPLHF. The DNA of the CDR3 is TGCAGTGCTTCTAATAGAGGTATGAATAATTCACCCCTCCACTTT.

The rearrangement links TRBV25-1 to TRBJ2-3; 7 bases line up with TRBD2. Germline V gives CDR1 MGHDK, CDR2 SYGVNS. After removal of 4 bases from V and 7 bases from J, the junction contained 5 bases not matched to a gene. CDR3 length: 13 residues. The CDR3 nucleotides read TGTGCCAGCAGTGGGTCCGGGGGGAATACGCAGTATTTT. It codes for CASSGSGGNTQYF.

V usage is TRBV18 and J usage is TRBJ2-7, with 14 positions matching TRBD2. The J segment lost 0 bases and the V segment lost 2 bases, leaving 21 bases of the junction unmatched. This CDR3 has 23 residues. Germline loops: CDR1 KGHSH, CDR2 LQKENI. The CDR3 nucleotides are TGTGCCAGCTCACCAAGGGAGACAGAAAGGACTAGCGGGAGGCACTCTCCCTCCTACGAGCAGTACTTC. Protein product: CASSPRETERTSGRHSPSYEQYF. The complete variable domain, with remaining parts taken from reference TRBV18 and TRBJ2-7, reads NAGVMQNPRHLVRRRGQEARLRCSPMKGHSHVYWYRQLPEEGLKFMVYLQKENIIDESGMPKERFSAEFPKEGPSILRIQQVVRGDSAAYFCASSPRETERTSGRHSPSYEQYFGPGTRLTVT.

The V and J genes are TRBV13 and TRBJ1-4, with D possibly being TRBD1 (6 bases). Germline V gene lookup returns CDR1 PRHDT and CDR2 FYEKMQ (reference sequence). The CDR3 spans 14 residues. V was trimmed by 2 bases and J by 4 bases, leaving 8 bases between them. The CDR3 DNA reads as TGTGCCAGCAGCTTACAGGGGAATAATGAAAAACTGTTTTTT. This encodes CASSLQGNNEKLFF.

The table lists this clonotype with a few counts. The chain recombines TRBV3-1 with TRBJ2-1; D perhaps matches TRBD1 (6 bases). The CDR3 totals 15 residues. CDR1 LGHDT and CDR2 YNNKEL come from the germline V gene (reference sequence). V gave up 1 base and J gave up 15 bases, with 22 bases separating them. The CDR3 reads CASSQGLKRGQNLFF. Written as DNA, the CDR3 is TGTGCCAGCAGCCAAGGATTGAAGAGAGGACAGAACCTGTTCTTC.

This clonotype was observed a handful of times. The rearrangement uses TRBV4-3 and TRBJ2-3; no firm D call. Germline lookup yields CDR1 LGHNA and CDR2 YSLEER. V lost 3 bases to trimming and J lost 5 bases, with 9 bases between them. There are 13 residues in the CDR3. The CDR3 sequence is CASSQEARDTQYF. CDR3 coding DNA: TGCGCCAGCAGCCAGGAAGCTCGAGATACGCAGTATTTT.

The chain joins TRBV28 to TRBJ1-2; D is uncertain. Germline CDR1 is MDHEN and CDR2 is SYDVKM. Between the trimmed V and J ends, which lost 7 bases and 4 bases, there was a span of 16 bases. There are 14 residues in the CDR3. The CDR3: CASTISLGLYGYTF. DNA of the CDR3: TGTGCCAGCACAATCTCACTTGGGCTCTATGGCTACACCTTC.

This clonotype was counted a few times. CDR3 sequence (DNA): TGTGCCAGCAGTTATAACGGACAGGGATACTATGGCTACACCTTC. The encoded protein is CASSYNGQGYYGYTF. The chain carries TRBV28 and TRBJ1-2; 8 positions match TRBD1. This CDR3 spans 15 amino acids. Germline loops: CDR1 MDHEN, CDR2 SYDVKM. V shed 4 bases, J shed 3 bases, and the junction held 7 bases outside the gene matches.

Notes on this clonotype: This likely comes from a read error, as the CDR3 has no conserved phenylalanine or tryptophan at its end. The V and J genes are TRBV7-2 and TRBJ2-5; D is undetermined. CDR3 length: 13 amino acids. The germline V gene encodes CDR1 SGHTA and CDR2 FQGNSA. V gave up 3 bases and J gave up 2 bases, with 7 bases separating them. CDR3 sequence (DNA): TGTGCCAGCAGCTTCACCCTTCAAGAGACCCAGTACTTA. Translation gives CASSFTLQETQYL.

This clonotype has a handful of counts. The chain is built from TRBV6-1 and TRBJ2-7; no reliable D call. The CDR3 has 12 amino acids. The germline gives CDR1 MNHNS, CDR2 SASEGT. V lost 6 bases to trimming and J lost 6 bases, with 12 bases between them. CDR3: CASSGRTTEQYF. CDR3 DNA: TGTGCCAGCAGCGGACGGACGACCGAGCAGTACTTC.

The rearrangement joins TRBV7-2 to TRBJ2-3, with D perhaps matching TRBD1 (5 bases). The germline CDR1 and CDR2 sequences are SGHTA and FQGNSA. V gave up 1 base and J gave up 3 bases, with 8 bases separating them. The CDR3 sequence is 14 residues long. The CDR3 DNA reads TGTGCCAGCAGCTTAGGGACATGGACAGATACGCAGTATTTT. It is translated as CASSLGTWTDTQYF.

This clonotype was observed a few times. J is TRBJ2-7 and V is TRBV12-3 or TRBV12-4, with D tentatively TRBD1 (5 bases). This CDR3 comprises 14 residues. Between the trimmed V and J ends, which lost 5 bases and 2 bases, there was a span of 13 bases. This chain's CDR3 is CASSLSRGPYEQYF. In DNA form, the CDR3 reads TGTGCCAGCAGTCTGTCTAGGGGTCCCTACGAGCAGTACTTC.

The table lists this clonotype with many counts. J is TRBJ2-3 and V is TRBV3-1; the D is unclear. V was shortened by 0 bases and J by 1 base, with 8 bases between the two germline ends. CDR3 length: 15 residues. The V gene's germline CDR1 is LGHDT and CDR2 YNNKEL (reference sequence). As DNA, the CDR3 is TGTGCCAGCAGCCAAGATGAAAGCGGCACAGATACGCAGTATTTT. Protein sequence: CASSQDESGTDTQYF.

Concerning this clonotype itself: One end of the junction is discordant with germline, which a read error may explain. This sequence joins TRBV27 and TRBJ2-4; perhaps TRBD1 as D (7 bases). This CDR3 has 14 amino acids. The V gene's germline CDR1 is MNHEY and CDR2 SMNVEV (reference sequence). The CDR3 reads CAGSLSGRGDIQYF. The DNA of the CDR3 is TGTGCCGGCAGTTTATCTGGCAGGGGGGACATTCAGTACTTC.

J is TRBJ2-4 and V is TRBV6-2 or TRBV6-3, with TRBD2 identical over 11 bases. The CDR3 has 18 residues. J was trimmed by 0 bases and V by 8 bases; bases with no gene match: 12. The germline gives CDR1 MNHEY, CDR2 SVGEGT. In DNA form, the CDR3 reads TGTGCCAGCGCCCTAACTAGCGGGAGAACGGGAGCCAAAAACATTCAGTACTTC. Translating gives CASALTSGRTGAKNIQYF.

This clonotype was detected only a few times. The CDR3 here is CASSLRTISTDTQYF. Here the CDR3 DNA reads TGTGCCAGCAGCCTCCGGACAATTAGCACAGATACGCAGTATTTT. The chain recombines TRBV14 with TRBJ2-3; tentatively, D is TRBD1 (5 bases). CDR3 length: 15 residues. V was cut by 4 bases and J by 0 bases, with 11 bases left in between. Germline assignment: CDR1 SGHDN and CDR2 FVKESK.

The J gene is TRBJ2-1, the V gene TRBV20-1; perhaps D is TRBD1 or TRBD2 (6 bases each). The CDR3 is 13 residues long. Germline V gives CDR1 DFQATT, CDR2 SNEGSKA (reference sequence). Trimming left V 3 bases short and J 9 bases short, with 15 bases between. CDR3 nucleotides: TGCAGTGCTAGGGGGGGCGGTGGTGGTGAGCAGTTCTTC. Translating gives CSARGGGGGEQFF.

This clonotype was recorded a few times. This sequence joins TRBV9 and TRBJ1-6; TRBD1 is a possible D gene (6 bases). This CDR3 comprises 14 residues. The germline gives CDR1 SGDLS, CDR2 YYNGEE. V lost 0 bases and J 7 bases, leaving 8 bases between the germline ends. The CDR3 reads CASSVEQGNSPLHF. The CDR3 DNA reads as TGTGCCAGCAGCGTAGAACAGGGCAATTCACCCCTCCACTTT.

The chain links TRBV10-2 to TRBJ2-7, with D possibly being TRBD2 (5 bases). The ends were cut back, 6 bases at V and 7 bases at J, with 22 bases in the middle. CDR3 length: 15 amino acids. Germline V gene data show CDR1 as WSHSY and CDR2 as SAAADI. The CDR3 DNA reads TGCGCCAGCAGCGGACTCGGAAGATCCTACAATGAGCAGTACTTC. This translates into CASSGLGRSYNEQYF.

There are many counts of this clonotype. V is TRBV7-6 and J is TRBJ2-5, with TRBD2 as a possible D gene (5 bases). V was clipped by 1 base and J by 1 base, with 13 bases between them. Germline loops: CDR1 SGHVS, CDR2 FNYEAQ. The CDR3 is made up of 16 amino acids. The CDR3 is CASSLVQRAAQETQYF. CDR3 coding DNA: TGTGCCAGCAGCTTAGTCCAGAGGGCAGCCCAAGAGACCCAGTACTTC. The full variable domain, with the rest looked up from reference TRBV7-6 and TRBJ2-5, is GAGVSQSPRYKVTKRGQDVALRCDPISGHVSLYWYRQALGQGPEFLTYFNYEAQQDKSGLPNDRFSAERPEGSISTLTIQRTEQRDSAMYRCASSLVQRAAQETQYFGPGTRLLVL.

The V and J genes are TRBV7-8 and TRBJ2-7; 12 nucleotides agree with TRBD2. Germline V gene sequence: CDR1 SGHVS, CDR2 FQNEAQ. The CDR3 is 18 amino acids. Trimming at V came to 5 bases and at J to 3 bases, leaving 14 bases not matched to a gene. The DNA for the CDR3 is TGTGCCAGCAGCACACCTGCCAGACTAGCGGGAGCGGACTACGAGCAGTACTTC. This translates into CASSTPARLAGADYEQYF.

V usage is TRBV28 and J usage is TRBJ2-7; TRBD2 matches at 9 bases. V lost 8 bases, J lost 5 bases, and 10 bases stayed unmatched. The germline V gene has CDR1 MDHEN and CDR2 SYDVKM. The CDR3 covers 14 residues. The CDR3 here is CASLSGRYVDEQYF. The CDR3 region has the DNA TGTGCCAGCCTTAGCGGGAGATATGTTGACGAGCAGTACTTC.